This TCR beta chain was recovered during a study of early T cells in non-severe SARS-CoV-2 infection. Study at large: Sequencing targeted bulk RNA from unsorted whole blood, leaving chains unpaired. Study-level findings and limits: In VDJdb matching, anti-spike CD8 responses were favored while private and CD4 specificities went missing.

The germline V gene encodes CDR1 LNHDA and CDR2 SQIVND (reference sequence). V lost 4 bases and J lost 5; bases outside the gene matches: 6. The CDR3 covers 15 residues. Individual cDNA molecules received unique molecular identifiers. TCRdb re-analysed the 5' RACE reads in MiXCR, keeping a single row per CDR3 protein. The data show approximately 35,000 distinct CDR3 sequences, 7% to 7.5% seen once. This clonotype was observed at least ten times. Its antigen is undetermined. The material sequenced was whole blood, taken at baseline. The source of this sequence is an adult who was a healthcare worker with PCR-confirmed SARS-CoV-2 infection or an uninfected control (not recorded which). The rearrangement uses TRBV19 and TRBJ1-1; TRBD1 agrees at 11 bases. The CDR3 is CASSRYGQGATEAFF. The CDR3 DNA sequence: TGTGCCAGTAGTAGGTATGGACAGGGGGCTACTGAAGCTTTCTTT.